Presented here are 23 T cell receptor beta chains from one specimen sequenced in a study of CD8 T cells in Susac syndrome. With random hexamers, 0.5 to 1 ug RNA was reverse transcribed. One entry per CDR3 protein results from TCRdb running MiXCR on the immunoSEQ multiplex PCR reads. The top ten hold around 0.076% of the sample, which has 190,000 or so distinct CDR3 sequences, about 95% seen once. Sequencing used CD4+ T cells from PBMCs. All receptors derive from a human donor with multiple sclerosis.

This rearrangement joins TRBV20-1 to TRBJ1-6; the D is unclear. The CDR3 covers 15 residues. CDR1 and CDR2 (germline): DFQATT, SNEGSKA (reference sequence). V dropped 1 base and J dropped 7 bases, with 14 bases sitting between them. CDR3 bases: TGCAGTGCTAGAGGTTGGACTTCTACAAATTCACCCCTCCACTTT. It specifies CSARGWTSTNSPLHF.

V is TRBV15 and J is TRBJ2-1; possibly TRBD2 for D (5 bases). Trimming took off 7 bases at V and 4 bases at J, with 20 bases between the two ends. Per the germline V gene, CDR1 is LNHNV and CDR2 is YYDKDF (reference sequence). This CDR3 comprises 16 residues. This chain's CDR3 is CATKPNGDGRYNEQFF. CDR3 sequence (DNA): TGTGCCACCAAGCCAAACGGGGATGGCAGGTACAATGAGCAGTTCTTC.

The J gene is TRBJ1-2, the V gene TRBV12-3 or TRBV12-4; D gene uncertain. The CDR3 loop spans 14 amino acids. V lost 4 bases to trimming and J lost 3 bases, with 12 bases between them. The CDR3 protein is CASSSTGRYYGYTF. The CDR3 DNA is TGTGCCAGCAGTTCCACCGGACGGTACTATGGCTACACCTTC.

This clonotype appeared a single time. The rearrangement uses TRBV12-3 or TRBV12-4 and TRBJ1-1; no clear D gene. The ends were cut back, 3 bases at V and 0 bases at J, with 8 bases in the middle. This CDR3 spans 14 amino acids. The CDR3 bases are TGTGCCAGCAGTTTTGGCAACATGAACACTGAAGCTTTCTTT. It is translated as CASSFGNMNTEAFF.

The CDR3 nucleotides are TGTGCCAGTAGTATAGGGCCGGGGCAGGGCCTGTACAATGAGCAGTTCTTC. Translating gives CASSIGPGQGLYNEQFF. The V gene is TRBV19, the J gene TRBJ2-1, with D perhaps TRBD1 or TRBD2 (5 bases each). Looked up from germline, CDR1 is LNHDA and CDR2 is SQIVND (reference sequence). V dropped 1 base and J dropped 4 bases, with 17 bases sitting between them. The length of the CDR3 is 17 residues.

The V gene is TRBV12-3 or TRBV12-4, the J gene TRBJ1-2, with D perhaps matching TRBD1 (6 bases). V was pared by 4 bases and J by 4 bases, with 16 bases between. The CDR3 spans 15 residues. CDR3 loop: CASSSVRGSFYGYTF. The CDR3 nucleotides are TGTGCCAGCAGTTCGGTCAGGGGATCCTTCTATGGCTACACCTTC.

The rearrangement joins TRBV24-1 to TRBJ1-2; no firm D call. The germline V gene has CDR1 KGHDR and CDR2 SFDVKD. The V end was cut by 3 bases, the J end by 6 bases, with 4 bases between. The CDR3 extends over 11 amino acids. CDR3 in amino acids: CATSDGDGYTF. The CDR3, as DNA: TGTGCCACCAGTGATGGGGATGGCTACACCTTC.

V usage is TRBV9 and J usage is TRBJ1-1; tentatively, D is TRBD1 (6 bases). The germline V and J ends were trimmed by 0 bases and 1 base, with 7 bases remaining between them. The germline gives CDR1 SGDLS, CDR2 YYNGEE. This CDR3 comprises 14 residues. The CDR3 region has the DNA TGTGCCAGCAGCGTAGAGGGACAGAACACTGAAGCTTTCTTT. This codes for CASSVEGQNTEAFF.

J is TRBJ2-1 and V is TRBV2; D ambiguous. Trimming took 4 bases from V and 9 from J, leaving 13 bases between them. The germline V gene encodes CDR1 SNHLY and CDR2 FYNNEI. The length of the CDR3 is 13 residues. The DNA of the CDR3 is TGTGCCAGCAGTGTCACGGTCCCCGGTGAGCAGTTCTTC. It yields the protein CASSVTVPGEQFF.

The DNA for the CDR3 is TGCAGCGCGGGTGAAGACTATGGCTACACCTTC. Its translation: CSAGEDYGYTF. The chain joins TRBV29-1 to TRBJ1-2; D remains ambiguous. V was shortened by 7 bases and J by 3 bases, with 9 bases between the two germline ends. This CDR3 has 11 amino acids. Germline lookup yields CDR1 SQVTM and CDR2 ANQGSEA.

The chain is built from TRBV7-2 and TRBJ1-1, with D perhaps matching TRBD1 (5 bases). The CDR3 spans 15 residues. CDR1 and CDR2 (germline): SGHTA, FQGNSA. V lost 1 base to trimming and J lost 3 bases, with 12 bases between them. The CDR3 sequence is CASSLVGTSYTEAFF. The CDR3 DNA follows: TGTGCCAGCAGCTTAGTTGGGACGAGCTACACTGAAGCTTTCTTT.

This clonotype was picked up a small number of times. The chain carries TRBV5-6 and TRBJ2-3; no reliable D call. The V gene's germline CDR1 is SGHDT and CDR2 YYEEEE. The CDR3 sequence is 12 residues long. The V end lost 0 bases, the J end lost 5 bases, and 4 bases lay between the germline ends. CDR3 DNA sequence: TGTGCCAGCAGCTTGGGGGTAGATACGCAGTATTTT. The encoded protein is CASSLGVDTQYF.

This chain uses TRBV18 with TRBJ1-2, with D unclear. V shed 3 bases and J shed 2 bases, with 10 bases lying between them. Germline V gene sequence: CDR1 KGHSH, CDR2 LQKENI. The CDR3 is 14 amino acids. This chain's CDR3 is CASSPSAQNYGYTF. CDR3 sequence (DNA): TGTGCCAGCTCACCGAGTGCACAAAACTATGGCTACACCTTC. Supplemented by reference TRBV18 and TRBJ1-2, the full variable domain reads NAGVMQNPRHLVRRRGQEARLRCSPMKGHSHVYWYRQLPEEGLKFMVYLQKENIIDESGMPKERFSAEFPKEGPSILRIQQVVRGDSAAYFCASSPSAQNYGYTFGSGTRLTVV.

The chain couples TRBV20-1 to TRBJ2-7; D unresolved. Germline loops: CDR1 DFQATT, CDR2 SNEGSKA (reference sequence). V lost 0 bases and J lost 3, with 6 bases in between. The length of the CDR3 is 12 residues. CDR3 DNA: TGCAGTGCTAGAGATGTGGTCTACGAGCAGTACTTC. This translates into CSARDVVYEQYF.

The V gene is TRBV9, the J gene TRBJ2-2; D is unclear. V was clipped by 0 bases and J by 6 bases, with 6 bases between them. The CDR3 contains 13 residues. Per the germline V gene, CDR1 is SGDLS and CDR2 is YYNGEE. In DNA form, the CDR3 reads TGTGCCAGCAGCGTAGCGACGGCCGGGGAGCTGTTTTTT. Its translation: CASSVATAGELFF.

This chain uses TRBV29-1 with TRBJ2-1, with D tentatively TRBD2 (6 bases). V was cut by 6 bases and J by 14 bases, with 17 bases left in between. Germline CDR1 and CDR2: SQVTM and ANQGSEA. There are 11 residues in the CDR3. The CDR3 protein is CSVADPGEEFF. CDR3 nucleotide sequence: TGCAGCGTGGCCGACCCCGGGGAGGAGTTCTTC.

The genes are TRBV7-9 and TRBJ1-2, with D perhaps matching TRBD1 (6 bases). Trimming cost V 5 bases and J 3 bases, with 13 bases left between them. Germline assignment: CDR1 SEHNR and CDR2 FQNEAQ (reference sequence). The CDR3 has 14 residues. This CDR3 reads CASSDHRVHYGYTF. The CDR3 nucleotides read TGTGCCAGCAGCGACCACAGGGTCCACTATGGCTACACCTTC.

The chain is built from TRBV20-1 and TRBJ2-4, with D perhaps assigned TRBD1 or TRBD2 (5 bases each). Looked up from germline, CDR1 is DFQATT and CDR2 is SNEGSKA (reference sequence). V was clipped by 4 bases and J by 0 bases, with 13 bases between them. CDR3 length: 15 amino acids. The CDR3 is CSATSGTIAKNIQYF. The CDR3 bases are TGCAGTGCTACCTCAGGGACGATAGCCAAAAACATTCAGTACTTC.

As DNA, the CDR3 is TGTGCCAGCTCACCTCCAGTGGGTCTTGAAGAGACCCAGTACTTC. Its translation: CASSPPVGLEETQYF. The genes are TRBV18 and TRBJ2-5; no clear D gene. The CDR3 sequence is 15 residues long. Per germline, CDR1 KGHSH and CDR2 LQKENI. Trimming pared 3 bases from V and 3 bases from J, leaving 14 bases between. Full variable domain (rest looked up from reference TRBV18 and TRBJ2-5): NAGVMQNPRHLVRRRGQEARLRCSPMKGHSHVYWYRQLPEEGLKFMVYLQKENIIDESGMPKERFSAEFPKEGPSILRIQQVVRGDSAAYFCASSPPVGLEETQYFGPGTRLLVL.

This chain connects TRBV12-3 or TRBV12-4 to TRBJ1-4; D is unclear. The CDR3 extends over 12 amino acids. V was trimmed by 2 bases and J by 7 bases, leaving 5 bases between them. The CDR3 region has the DNA TGTGCCAGCAGTTTACGGGGTGAAAAACTGTTTTTT. This gives the protein CASSLRGEKLFF.

The chain carries TRBV11-1 and TRBJ1-3; possibly TRBD1 for D (5 bases). V shed 4 bases and J shed 0 bases, with 25 bases lying between them. The germline CDR1 and CDR2 sequences are SGHAT and FQDESV (reference sequence). The CDR3 covers 20 residues. The CDR3 bases are TGTGCCAGCAGCTCCCAAACGAACATGGGGCGGGGAGGCTCTGGAAACACCATATATTTT. Translating it yields CASSSQTNMGRGGSGNTIYF.

Concerning this clonotype: At one end the junction does not follow the germline gene, possibly because of a read error. The rearrangement uses TRBV29-1 and TRBJ1-1; 7 bases agree with TRBD1. Germline V gives CDR1 SQVTM, CDR2 ANQGSEA. The CDR3 contains 13 residues. The CDR3 here is CSVVRQGGTEVFF. The CDR3 coding sequence is TGCAGCGTTGTGCGACAGGGAGGCACTGAAGTTTTCTTT.

The V and J genes are TRBV3-1 and TRBJ1-6; TRBD1 matches 7 bases. The CDR3 sequence is 14 residues long. Trimming cost V 4 bases and J 6 bases; bases outside gene matches: 3. Germline V CDR1 and CDR2: LGHDT, YNNKEL (reference sequence). CDR3 sequence (DNA): TGTGCCAGCAGCCCGTGGGACAGTAATTCACCCCTCCACTTT. Translation gives CASSPWDSNSPLHF.